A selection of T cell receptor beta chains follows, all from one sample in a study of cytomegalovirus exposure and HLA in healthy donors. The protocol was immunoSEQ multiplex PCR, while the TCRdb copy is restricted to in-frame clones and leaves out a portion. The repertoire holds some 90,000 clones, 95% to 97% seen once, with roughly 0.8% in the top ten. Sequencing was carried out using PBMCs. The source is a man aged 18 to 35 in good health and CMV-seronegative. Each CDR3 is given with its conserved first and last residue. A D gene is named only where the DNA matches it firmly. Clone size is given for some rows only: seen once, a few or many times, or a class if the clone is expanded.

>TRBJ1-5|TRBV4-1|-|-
TGCGCCAGCAGCCAAGACGCCTGGCGGGTTTCTCCCCAGCATTTT
CASSQDAWRVSPQHF
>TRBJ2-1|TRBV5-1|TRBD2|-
TGCGCCAGCAGCTCGAAACTACTAGCGGGAGCTTCTCATGAGCAGTTCTTC
CASSSKLLAGASHEQFF
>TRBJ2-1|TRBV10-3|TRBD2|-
TGTGCCATCTCTCCCGATAGCGGGGGGGACGGGTATGAGCAGTTCTTC
CAISPDSGGDGYEQFF
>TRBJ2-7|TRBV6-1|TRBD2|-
TGTGCCATCCGAACAAGCGGGAGTCTACACGAGCAGTACTTC
CAIRTSGSLHEQYF
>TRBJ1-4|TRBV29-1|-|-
TGCAGCGTTGTCCGCAGTGAAAAACTGTTTTTT
CSVVRSEKLFF
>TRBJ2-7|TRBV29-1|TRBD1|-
TGCAGCGTTAAAACCGGGACAGGTGCCCCCTACGAGCAGTACTTC
CSVKTGTGAPYEQYF
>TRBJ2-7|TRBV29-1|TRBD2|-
TGCAGCGCCCTGGGGGGGTCCCTCTCCTACGAGCAGTACTTC
CSALGGSLSYEQYF
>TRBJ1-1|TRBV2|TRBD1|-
TGTGCCAGCCACTTGACAGGGATGAACACTGAAGCTTTCTTT
CASHLTGMNTEAFF
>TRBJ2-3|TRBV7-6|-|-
TGTGCCAGCAGCTTAGGTGCGGATACGCAGTATTTT
CASSLGADTQYF
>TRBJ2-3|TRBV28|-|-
TGTGCCAGCACCCCCTCGCTAGGGGGAGTTCGCACAGATACGCAGTATTTT
CASTPSLGGVRTDTQYF
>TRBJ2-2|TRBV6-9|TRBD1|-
TGTGCCAGCAGTTGGGCGGTGACGAGGGGGCCCGGGGAGCTGTTTTTT
CASSWAVTRGPGELFF
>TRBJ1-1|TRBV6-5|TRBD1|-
TGTGCCAGCAGTTACACCCCCGGACAGGGCGCCACTGAAGCTTTCTTT
CASSYTPGQGATEAFF
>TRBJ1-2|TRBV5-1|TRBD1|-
TGCGCCAGCAGCCAATTTGGGGACAGGGGGCGCGATGGGGATGGCTACACCTTC
CASSQFGDRGRDGDGYTF
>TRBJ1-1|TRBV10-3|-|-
TGTGCCATCAGTGGAGGGGGGGGCGCAGGGAGGACTGAAGCTTTCTTT
CAISGGGGAGRTEAFF
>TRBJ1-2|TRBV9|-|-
TGTGCCAGCAGCGTAGCTCCAGGGTCTAACTATGGCTACACCTTC
CASSVAPGSNYGYTF
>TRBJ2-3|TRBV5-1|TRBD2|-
TGCGCCAGCAGTAAGCGGACTAGCGGCCCAGATACGCAGTATTTT
CASSKRTSGPDTQYF
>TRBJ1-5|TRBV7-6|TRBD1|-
TGTGCCAGCAGCTCTGGACAGGGGCGCGCCACCGAGCCCCAGCATTTT
CASSSGQGRATEPQHF
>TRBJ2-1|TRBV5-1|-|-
TGCGCCAGCAGCACGGGACTTGCCTACAATGAGCAGTTCTTC
CASSTGLAYNEQFF
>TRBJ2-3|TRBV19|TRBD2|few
TGTGCCAGTAGTACTATAGCGGGAGTCCTGCCAAATACGCAGTATTTT
CASSTIAGVLPNTQYF
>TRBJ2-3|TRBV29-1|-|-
TGCAGCGTTCTCCCTGCAGATACGCAGTATTTT
CSVLPADTQYF
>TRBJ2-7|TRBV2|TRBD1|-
TGTGCCAGCAGCCGGGACAGGGACCTCTCCTACGAGCAGTACTTC
CASSRDRDLSYEQYF
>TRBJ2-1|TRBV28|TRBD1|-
TGTGCCAGCAGTTTAGGGACAGACACCTACAATGAGCAGTTCTTC
CASSLGTDTYNEQFF
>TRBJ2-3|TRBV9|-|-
TGTGCCAGCAGCGGACGGGCGACAGGCACAGATACGCAGTATTTT
CASSGRATGTDTQYF
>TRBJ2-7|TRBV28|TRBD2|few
TGTGCCAGCAGTTTATCTATAGGGACTAGCGGGGGGGGAGAGCAGTACTTC
CASSLSIGTSGGGEQYF
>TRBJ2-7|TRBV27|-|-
TGTGCCAGCAGTGAGACAGGCGACGAGCAGTACTTC
CASSETGDEQYF
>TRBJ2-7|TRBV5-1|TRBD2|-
TGCGCCAGCAGCTTGGTTAGCGGGAACAGCTACGAGCAGTACTTC
CASSLVSGNSYEQYF
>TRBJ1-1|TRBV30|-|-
TGTGCCCTCCGCGGGAAGAACACTGAAGCTTTCTTT
CALRGKNTEAFF
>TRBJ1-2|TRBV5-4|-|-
TGTGCCACGCTGGCCCCCTATGGCTACACCTTC
CATLAPYGYTF
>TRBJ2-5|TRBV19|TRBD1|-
TGTGCCAGTAGTACCGACAGGGAGAAGACCCAGTACTTC
CASSTDREKTQYF
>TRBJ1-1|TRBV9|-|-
TGTGCCAGCAGCGTAGGGGAGGGTGAAGTAGGTGAAGCTTTCTTT
CASSVGEGEVGEAFF
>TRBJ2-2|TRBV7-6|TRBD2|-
TGTGCCAGCAGCTTCCAGAGCGGGAGTAGGTCCGGGGAGCTGTTTTTT
CASSFQSGSRSGELFF